Included here is one T cell receptor beta chain sequence, with context. Clones were sequenced by immunoSEQ multiplex PCR, and TCRdb holds only the in-frame ones, with some missing. The data contain 250,000 to 300,000 clones, about four fifths of them singletons. This entry comes from a study of control samples from healthy donors and cancer patients. Germline V lookup: CDR1 LNHDA, CDR2 SQIVND (reference sequence). Trimming pared 4 bases from V and 4 bases from J, leaving 20 bases between. The CDR3 has 16 residues. The rearrangement joins TRBV19 to TRBJ2-7; maybe TRBD1 (5 bases). The specimen sequenced was PBMCs. The TCR comes from a woman aged 55-69 years with lung cancer. This CDR3 is CASSSWGGAGSYEQYF. Written as DNA, the CDR3 is TGTGCCAGTAGTAGCTGGGGCGGCGCAGGTTCATACGAGCAGTACTTC.